The rows below give T cell receptor beta chains drawn from one sample of a study of cytomegalovirus exposure and HLA in healthy donors. Generated by immunoSEQ multiplex PCR, the TCRdb table keeps only in-frame clones and is missing some. This sample has about 110,000 clones, with 82% found just once. Sequenced material: PBMCs. These receptor sequences come from a man aged 25-45 years in good health and CMV-seropositive. The CDR3 runs from the conserved cysteine through the conserved F or W. Fields, in order: J gene, V gene, CDR3 protein.

j_gene: TRBJ1-4
v_gene: TRBV13
CDR3aa: CASSLAGQGYEKLFF

j_gene: TRBJ2-7
v_gene: TRBV30
CDR3aa: CAWSPAGAGGYEQYF

j_gene: TRBJ2-6
v_gene: TRBV14
CDR3aa: CASSRYAAGANVLTF

j_gene: TRBJ1-2
v_gene: TRBV2
CDR3aa: CAGVGQFYGYTF

j_gene: TRBJ1-2
v_gene: TRBV6-6
CDR3aa: CASSYLVLADGYTF

j_gene: TRBJ2-7
v_gene: TRBV5-1
CDR3aa: CASSLAIEEEQYF

j_gene: TRBJ1-2
v_gene: TRBV7-3
CDR3aa: CASSKGQGINYGYTF

j_gene: TRBJ1-2
v_gene: TRBV27
CDR3aa: CASSFGTAGRHGYTF

j_gene: TRBJ2-2
v_gene: TRBV6-1
CDR3aa: CASNGLAVYGELFF

j_gene: TRBJ1-1
v_gene: TRBV4-1
CDR3aa: CASSLGLTGAATEAFF

j_gene: TRBJ1-2
v_gene: TRBV5-5
CDR3aa: CASSFGQGEGYTF

j_gene: TRBJ2-1
v_gene: TRBV14
CDR3aa: CASSQVVLAGGQNEQFF

j_gene: TRBJ2-5
v_gene: TRBV7-2
CDR3aa: CASSGLAGSETQYF

j_gene: TRBJ2-3
v_gene: TRBV7-9
CDR3aa: CATQGSSTDTQYF

j_gene: TRBJ1-1
v_gene: TRBV5-1
CDR3aa: CASSPGQPNTEAFF

j_gene: TRBJ1-2
v_gene: TRBV5-4
CDR3aa: CASSLLGATGNGYTF

j_gene: TRBJ1-1
v_gene: TRBV5-1
CDR3aa: CASSLEGGGQGEAFF

j_gene: TRBJ1-5
v_gene: TRBV7-8
CDR3aa: CASSAGVGVGNQPQHF

j_gene: TRBJ2-6
v_gene: TRBV5-1
CDR3aa: CASSLRGQGVSGANGLTF

j_gene: TRBJ1-2
v_gene: TRBV6-5
CDR3aa: CASSYGQKNYGYTF

j_gene: TRBJ2-7
v_gene: TRBV2
CDR3aa: CASSYGLAGYEQYF

j_gene: TRBJ1-5
v_gene: TRBV19
CDR3aa: CASSVGDQPQHF

j_gene: TRBJ2-7
v_gene: TRBV10-3
CDR3aa: CAITTDTSYEQYF

j_gene: TRBJ2-3
v_gene: TRBV6-1
CDR3aa: CASDSLLTDTQYF